This TCR beta chain derives from a study of OX40 agonist ivuxolimab in advanced cancers. Overall study context: Earlier treatment with anti-PD-1, anti-PD-L1 or anti-CTLA-4 was permitted, and about 40% had received some. In three patients, partial responses were observed, one with hepatocellular carcinoma and two with cutaneous melanoma.

Regarding the study as a whole: In general, CD8+ T cells held more expanded clones than CD4+ did, on average.

Regarding this clone: The antigen remains unidentified.

Produced via immunoSEQ multiplex PCR; TCRdb's table is partial and in-frame only. Seen here are tens of thousands of clones, 88% observed once, and the top ten hold 3.5% to 4.5%. The sequenced sample was CD4+ or CD8+ T cells sorted from blood, obtained in a trial of the OX40 agonist ivuxolimab. This clonotype was obtained from an adult with an advanced solid tumor such as melanoma, head and neck, liver or kidney cancer.

CDR3 residues: CASSGTGRGLSNQPQHF. The CDR3 coding sequence is TGTGCCAGCAGCGGGACAGGGCGGGGGTTAAGCAATCAGCCCCAGCATTTT. The V and J genes are TRBV28 and TRBJ1-5; 9 positions match TRBD1. The germline gives CDR1 MDHEN, CDR2 SYDVKM. CDR3 length equals 17 residues. V was clipped by 6 bases and J by 1 base; unmatched bases: 10. Filled out from reference TRBV28 and TRBJ1-5, the complete variable domain reads DVKVTQSSRYLVKRTGEKVFLECVQDMDHENMFWYRQDPGLGLRLIYFSYDVKMKEKGDIPEGYSVSREKKERFSLILESASTNQTSMYLCASSGTGRGLSNQPQHFGDGTRLSIL.